This passage covers 29 T cell receptor beta chains from one sample sequenced in a study of blood T cell repertoires in COVID-19 (dated by TCRdb to 2018 to 2020). Library method: the immunoSEQ multiplex PCR assay. This immuneACCESS table, as held by TCRdb, lists in-frame sequences with V and J called but not all clones. Of the missing ones, under half trace to an unresolved V gene in checked studies; the others have no known cause. A total of 200,000 or so clones appear in this sample, roughly 86% of them only once. The top ten hold 3% to 3.5% of the sample. The sequenced sample consisted of peripheral blood. The receptors originated from a man aged 55-75 years with acute or convalescent COVID-19.

The V call is TRBV13, the J call TRBJ2-7; D is unclear. Trimming removed 5 bases from V and 0 bases from J, with 11 bases in between. This CDR3 region has 14 residues. The V gene's germline CDR1 is PRHDT and CDR2 FYEKMQ (reference sequence). The CDR3 DNA reads TGTGCCAGCAGCCGTACTCGCAACTCCTACGAGCAGTACTTC. The encoded protein is CASSRTRNSYEQYF.

V gene TRBV6-2 or TRBV6-3 combines with J gene TRBJ1-3; TRBD1 might be the D (5 bases). Per germline, CDR1 MNHEY and CDR2 SVGEGT. V was trimmed by 4 bases and J by 1 base, leaving 11 bases between them. The CDR3 loop spans 15 amino acids. This chain's CDR3 is CASSSTGRSGNTIYF. In DNA, the CDR3 is TGTGCCAGCAGTTCAACAGGTCGATCTGGAAACACCATATATTTT.

The J gene is TRBJ2-7, the V gene TRBV5-4; 9 bases align to TRBD1. This CDR3 region has 15 residues. V shed 4 bases and J 6 bases; nucleotides not matched to a gene: 11. Germline V gene data show CDR1 as SGHNT and CDR2 as YYREEE (reference sequence). DNA for the CDR3: TGTGCCAGCAGCCCCCGGAGGGGACAGGGTGGCGAGCAGTACTTC. It codes for CASSPRRGQGGEQYF.

The chain combines TRBV4-3 with TRBJ2-1; 12 nucleotides align to TRBD2. CDR3 length equals 18 residues. V shed 4 bases and J 0 bases; nucleotides not matched to a gene: 7. CDR1 LGHNA and CDR2 YSLEER come from the germline V gene. DNA for the CDR3: TGCGCCAGCAGCCTCGGACTAGCGGGGCCGAGCTCCTACAATGAGCAGTTCTTC. It translates to CASSLGLAGPSSYNEQFF.

J is TRBJ2-7 and V is TRBV29-1, with 9 bases fitting TRBD1. The germline gives CDR1 SQVTM, CDR2 ANQGSEA. The CDR3 has 13 amino acids. Trimming cost V 6 bases and J 9 bases; bases outside gene matches: 12. The CDR3 bases are TGCAGCGTCGTTCAATGGGACAGGGAGGCGCAGTACTTC. Translated: CSVVQWDREAQYF.

The chain uses TRBV7-2 and TRBJ2-2; TRBD1 matches at 7 bases. After removal of 1 base from V and 5 bases from J, the junction contained 4 bases not matched to a gene. This CDR3 has 15 residues. Germline assignment: CDR1 SGHTA and CDR2 FQGNSA. CDR3 amino acids: CASSLGRGRTGELFF. The CDR3 DNA is TGTGCCAGCAGCTTAGGAAGGGGGCGGACCGGGGAGCTGTTTTTT.

This sequence joins TRBV18 and TRBJ1-4, with TRBD1 as a possible D gene (5 bases). Looked up from germline, CDR1 is KGHSH and CDR2 is LQKENI. CDR3 length equals 13 residues. The V gene lost 6 bases and the J gene lost 3 bases, with 8 bases spanning the gap. The CDR3 DNA follows: TGTGCCAGCTCGGGGGGTTCTAATGAAAAACTGTTTTTT. It yields the protein CASSGGSNEKLFF.

This clone occurred once. The rearrangement joins TRBV30 to TRBJ1-2; 7 bases are shared with TRBD1. Germline CDR1 GTSNPN, CDR2 SVGIG (reference sequence). This CDR3 is built from 15 residues. Trimming cost V 0 bases and J 8 bases; bases outside gene matches: 12. The CDR3 is CAWSVTGTVPSGYTF. The CDR3 DNA sequence: TGTGCCTGGAGTGTCACCGGGACAGTTCCGTCCGGCTACACCTTC.

This clone came up a few times. The rearrangement links TRBV2 to TRBJ1-1; TRBD1 is a possible D gene (5 bases). This CDR3 contains 13 residues. V lost 7 bases and J lost 0, with 9 bases in between. Germline loops: CDR1 SNHLY, CDR2 FYNNEI. CDR3 residues: CASTRVMNTEAFF. The CDR3 bases are TGTGCCAGCACCAGGGTCATGAACACTGAAGCTTTCTTT. The complete variable domain, with remaining parts taken from reference TRBV2 and TRBJ1-1, reads EPEVTQTPSHQVTQMGQEVILRCVPISNHLYFYWYRQILGQKVEFLVSFYNNEISEKSEIFDDQFSVERPDGSNFTLKIRSTKLEDSAMYFCASTRVMNTEAFFGQGTRLTVV.

This rearrangement joins TRBV18 to TRBJ1-1; D perhaps matches TRBD1 (5 bases). With 3 bases removed from V and 0 bases from J, the gap between germline ends came to 11 bases. The germline V gene has CDR1 KGHSH and CDR2 LQKENI. This CDR3 is 15 amino acids long. The CDR3 sequence: CASSPSGRVNTEAFF. CDR3 nucleotides: TGTGCCAGCTCACCGAGTGGCAGGGTGAACACTGAAGCTTTCTTT.

The J gene is TRBJ2-1, the V gene TRBV19, with TRBD2 matching over 15 bases. After removal of 5 bases from V and 6 bases from J, the junction contained 14 bases not matched to a gene. Looked up from germline, CDR1 is LNHDA and CDR2 is SQIVND (reference sequence). The CDR3 spans 19 residues. Here the CDR3 DNA reads TGTGCCAGTAGTGCTCCGGGACTAGCGGGGGGCACTAAGTTCAATGAGCAGTTCTTC. Translating gives CASSAPGLAGGTKFNEQFF.

The chain recombines TRBV9 with TRBJ2-6; 7 positions match TRBD2. V was pared by 4 bases and J by 4 bases, with 11 bases of the junction left unmatched. The CDR3 covers 17 residues. From germline, CDR1 is SGDLS and CDR2 YYNGEE. The CDR3 DNA follows: TGTGCCAGCAGCTTTACGGGAGCGGGGAGAGGGGCCAACGTCCTGACTTTC. Its protein product is CASSFTGAGRGANVLTF.

The chain combines TRBV3-1 (or the pseudogene TRBV3-2) with TRBJ2-3; TRBD1 might be the D (6 bases). Germline V gene sequence: CDR1 LGHDT, CDR2 YNNKEL (reference sequence). V was trimmed by 4 bases and J by 3 bases, leaving 14 bases between them. The length of the CDR3 is 15 residues. CDR3 residues: CASSRRQGWTDTQYF. As DNA, the CDR3 is TGTGCCAGCAGCCGGAGGCAGGGGTGGACAGATACGCAGTATTTT.

V gene TRBV7-9 combines with J gene TRBJ2-3, with a weak D call TRBD1 (6 bases). Looked up from germline, CDR1 is SEHNR and CDR2 is FQNEAQ (reference sequence). V was trimmed by 5 bases and J by 6 bases, leaving 15 bases between them. The CDR3 length is 14 residues. CDR3 region: CASSPGQTQDTQYF. CDR3 sequence (DNA): TGTGCCAGCAGCCCTGGACAGACCCAGGATACGCAGTATTTT.

CDR3 nucleotide sequence: TGTGCCAGCACCTCAGGGACAGGGGTTGGAAACACCATATATTTT. Its translation is CASTSGTGVGNTIYF. The gene calls are TRBV9 and TRBJ1-3, with 10 nucleotides matching TRBD1. V dropped 6 bases and J dropped 3; count of bases not matched to a gene: 6. CDR1 is SGDLS and CDR2 is YYNGEE in the germline V gene. This CDR3 has 15 residues.

The rearrangement uses TRBV6-2 or TRBV6-3 and TRBJ2-1; 10 nucleotides agree with TRBD1. Germline trimming cut 5 bases from V and 12 bases from J; bases unmatched to any gene: 10. Looked up from germline, CDR1 is MNHEY and CDR2 is SVGEGT. The length of the CDR3 is 14 residues. CDR3 bases: TGTGCCAGCAGTGCCCCGGGACAGGGGCGTACGCAGTTCTTC. This encodes CASSAPGQGRTQFF.

The genes are TRBV28 and TRBJ1-5, with D maybe TRBD1 (5 bases). There are 13 residues in the CDR3. From germline, CDR1 is MDHEN and CDR2 SYDVKM. Trimming shortened V by 6 bases and J by 2 bases, and 8 bases separated the two germline ends. In DNA form, the CDR3 reads TGTGCCAGCAGGCGGGGGGGCAATCAGCCCCAGCATTTT. It codes for CASRRGGNQPQHF.

CDR3 loop: CASSYTGTADQETQYF. CDR3 bases: TGTGCCAGCAGTTACACCGGGACTGCCGACCAAGAGACCCAGTACTTC. The chain carries TRBV6-5 and TRBJ2-5, with D possibly matching TRBD2 (6 bases). With 2 bases removed from V and 0 bases from J, the gap between germline ends came to 13 bases. The CDR3 totals 16 residues. CDR1 and CDR2 (germline): MNHEY, SVGAGI.

CDR3: CASSQRSAVLGTPLHF. CDR3 sequence (DNA): TGTGCCAGCAGCCAACGCTCGGCCGTACTAGGAACACCCCTCCACTTT. This sequence joins TRBV3-1 (or the pseudogene TRBV3-2) and TRBJ1-6; D is uncertain. CDR3 size: 16 residues. Trimming stripped 2 bases from V and 11 bases from J, with 19 bases between. Germline V gene lookup returns CDR1 LGHDT and CDR2 YNNKEL (reference sequence).

V gene TRBV30 combines with J gene TRBJ2-5; TRBD2 aligns across 8 bases. Trimming at V came to 5 bases and at J to 9 bases, leaving 5 bases not matched to a gene. There are 11 residues in the CDR3. Germline-derived CDR1 and CDR2 are GTSNPN and SVGIG (reference sequence). Here the CDR3 DNA reads TGTGCCTGGGGGTTAGCGGGGTCCCAGTACTTC. Residues: CAWGLAGSQYF.

The chain links TRBV6-1 to TRBJ1-2; TRBD1 might be the D (5 bases). V was trimmed by 3 bases and J by 8 bases, leaving 10 bases between them. CDR3 length: 12 residues. The germline gives CDR1 MNHNS, CDR2 SASEGT. CDR3 sequence reads: CASSEAGIGYTF. CDR3 DNA: TGTGCCAGCAGTGAGGCAGGGATCGGCTACACCTTC.

The V call is TRBV7-9, the J call TRBJ2-5, with 12 bases identical to TRBD1. J lost 5 bases, V lost 4 bases, and 5 bases had no gene match. This CDR3 comprises 15 residues. From germline, CDR1 is SEHNR and CDR2 FQNEAQ (reference sequence). The CDR3 reads CASSSGQGAPETQYF. The CDR3 DNA is TGTGCCAGCAGCTCGGGACAGGGGGCGCCGGAGACCCAGTACTTC.

This rearrangement joins TRBV25-1 to TRBJ2-6; tentatively, D is TRBD2 (6 bases). The CDR3 sequence is 16 residues long. The V gene's germline CDR1 is MGHDK and CDR2 SYGVNS. Trimming pared 8 bases from V and 0 bases from J, leaving 14 bases between. The CDR3 region is CASRKVGGSGANVLTF. In nucleotides, the CDR3 is TGTGCCAGCCGTAAGGTGGGGGGCTCTGGGGCCAACGTCCTGACTTTC. Variable domain in full (rest from reference TRBV25-1 and TRBJ2-6): EADIYQTPRYLVIGTGKKITLECSQTMGHDKMYWYQQDPGMELHLIHYSYGVNSTEKGDLSSESTVSRIRTEHFPLTLESARPSHTSQYLCASRKVGGSGANVLTFGAGSRLTVL.

The CDR3 reads CASSLSGGNTIYF. The CDR3 DNA is TGCGCCAGCAGCTTGTCAGGGGGGAACACCATATATTTT. The chain employs TRBV5-1 and TRBJ1-3; 7 nucleotides match TRBD1. Germline assignment: CDR1 SGHRS and CDR2 YFSETQ. J lost 7 bases, V lost 1 base, and 2 bases had no gene match. This CDR3 region has 13 residues.

The V and J genes are TRBV27 and TRBJ2-1, with TRBD2 identical over 12 bases. V shed 5 bases, J shed 12 bases, and the junction held 11 bases outside the gene matches. CDR3 length: 15 amino acids. Germline lookup yields CDR1 MNHEY and CDR2 SMNVEV (reference sequence). The CDR3, as DNA: TGTGCCAGCAGTATGACTAGCGGGGGTCAAAGGGGGCAGTTCTTC. Its protein product is CASSMTSGGQRGQFF.

V gene TRBV11-3 combines with J gene TRBJ2-3; maybe TRBD1 (5 bases). The CDR3 length is 16 residues. Germline CDR1 is SGHNT and CDR2 is YENEEA. Deletions cut 1 base from V and 0 bases from J, with 11 bases between. CDR3 amino acids: CASSLVGQGSTDTQYF. The DNA of the CDR3 is TGTGCCAGCAGCTTAGTTGGGCAGGGAAGCACAGATACGCAGTATTTT.

This clone was counted between two and nine times. V gene TRBV4-1 combines with J gene TRBJ2-1; D gene ambiguous. Trimming left V 1 base short and J 0 bases short, with 7 bases between. Germline V gene lookup returns CDR1 MGHRA and CDR2 YSYEKL. The CDR3 sequence is 15 residues long. DNA for the CDR3: TGCGCCAGCAGCCAAGGTCTCCGCTCCTACAATGAGCAGTTCTTC. This gives the protein CASSQGLRSYNEQFF.

The rearrangement uses TRBV14 and TRBJ1-2; 8 bases are a match to TRBD1. The CDR3 runs to 14 residues. J was trimmed by 4 bases and V by 2 bases; bases with no gene match: 3. Germline V gives CDR1 SGHDN, CDR2 FVKESK. CDR3 residues: CASSQQDRGYGYTF. CDR3 nucleotide sequence: TGTGCCAGCAGCCAACAAGACAGGGGCTATGGCTACACCTTC.

The J gene is TRBJ1-2, the V gene TRBV15; D is unresolved. Trimming took 8 bases from V and 2 from J, leaving 21 bases between them. This CDR3 comprises 16 residues. The germline V gene has CDR1 LNHNV and CDR2 YYDKDF (reference sequence). The CDR3 loop reads CATYPAGGGLNYGYTF. The CDR3 DNA follows: TGTGCCACCTACCCAGCTGGAGGAGGACTAAACTATGGCTACACCTTC.